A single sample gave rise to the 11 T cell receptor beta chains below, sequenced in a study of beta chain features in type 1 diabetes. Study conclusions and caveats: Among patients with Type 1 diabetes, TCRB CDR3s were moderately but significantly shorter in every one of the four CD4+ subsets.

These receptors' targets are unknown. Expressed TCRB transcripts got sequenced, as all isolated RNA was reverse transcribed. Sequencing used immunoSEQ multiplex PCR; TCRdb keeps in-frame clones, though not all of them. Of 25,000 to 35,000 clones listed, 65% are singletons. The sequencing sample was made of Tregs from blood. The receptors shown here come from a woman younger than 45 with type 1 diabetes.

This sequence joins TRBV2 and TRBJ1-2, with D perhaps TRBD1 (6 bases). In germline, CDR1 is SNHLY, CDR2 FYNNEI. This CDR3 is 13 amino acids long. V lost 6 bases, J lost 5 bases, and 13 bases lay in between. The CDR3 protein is CASSPWTAYGYTF. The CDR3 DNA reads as TGTGCCAGCAGCCCCTGGACAGCTTATGGCTACACCTTC.

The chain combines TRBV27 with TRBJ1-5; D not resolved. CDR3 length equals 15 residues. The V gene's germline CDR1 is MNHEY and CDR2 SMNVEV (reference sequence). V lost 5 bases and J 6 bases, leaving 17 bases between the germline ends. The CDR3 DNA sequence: TGTGCCAGCAGTCGGGAATTTCCGGGTGGTCAGCCCCAGCATTTT. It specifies CASSREFPGGQPQHF.

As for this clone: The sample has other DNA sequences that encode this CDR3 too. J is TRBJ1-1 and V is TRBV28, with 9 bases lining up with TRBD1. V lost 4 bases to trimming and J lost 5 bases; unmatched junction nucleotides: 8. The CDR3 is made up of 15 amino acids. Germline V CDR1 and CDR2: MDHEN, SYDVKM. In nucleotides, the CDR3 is TGTGCCAGCAGTTCACCACAGGGGGCGCAAACTGAAGCTTTCTTT. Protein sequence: CASSSPQGAQTEAFF.

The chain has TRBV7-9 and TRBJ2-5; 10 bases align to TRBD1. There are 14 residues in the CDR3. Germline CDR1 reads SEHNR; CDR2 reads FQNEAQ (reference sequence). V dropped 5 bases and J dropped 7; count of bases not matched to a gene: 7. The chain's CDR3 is CASSTGTGVVTQYF. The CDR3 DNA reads TGTGCCAGCAGCACTGGGACAGGGGTTGTGACCCAGTACTTC.

DNA of the CDR3: TGTGCCAGCAGCTCCCCAGAGCGGGTATACACAAGGGGTGAGCAGTTCTTC. Protein product: CASSSPERVYTRGEQFF. This chain links TRBV7-8 with TRBJ2-1; tentative D call: TRBD2 (6 bases). V shed 4 bases and J shed 9 bases, with 25 bases lying between them. Germline lookup yields CDR1 SGHVS and CDR2 FQNEAQ. The CDR3 length is 17 residues.

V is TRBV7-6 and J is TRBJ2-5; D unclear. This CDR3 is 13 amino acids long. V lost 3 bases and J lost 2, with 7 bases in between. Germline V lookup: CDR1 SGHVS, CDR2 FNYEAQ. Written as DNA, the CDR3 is TGTGCCAGCAGCTTTATGTATCAAGAGACCCAGTACTTC. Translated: CASSFMYQETQYF.

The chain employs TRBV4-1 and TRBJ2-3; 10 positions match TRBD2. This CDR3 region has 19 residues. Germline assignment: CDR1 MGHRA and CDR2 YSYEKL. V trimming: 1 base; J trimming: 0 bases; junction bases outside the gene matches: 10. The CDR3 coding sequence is TGCGCCAGCAGCCAAGGAGCGGGAGGGTCCTCCTTTAGCACAGATACGCAGTATTTT. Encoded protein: CASSQGAGGSSFSTDTQYF.

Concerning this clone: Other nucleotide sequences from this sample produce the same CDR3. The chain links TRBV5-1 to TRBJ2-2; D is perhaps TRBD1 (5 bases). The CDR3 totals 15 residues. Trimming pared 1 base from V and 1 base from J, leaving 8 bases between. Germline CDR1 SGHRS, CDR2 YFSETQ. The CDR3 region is CASSLYGQNTGELFF. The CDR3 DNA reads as TGCGCCAGCAGCTTGTATGGACAGAACACCGGGGAGCTGTTTTTT.

This chain's CDR3 is CASSLGDYDQYF. CDR3 bases: TGCGCCAGCAGCTTGGGTGACTACGATCAGTACTTC. V and J are TRBV5-1 and TRBJ2-5; D perhaps matches TRBD2 (5 bases). This CDR3 contains 12 residues. V lost 0 bases to trimming and J lost 11 bases, with 11 bases between them. CDR1 is SGHRS, CDR2 YFSETQ, per germline.

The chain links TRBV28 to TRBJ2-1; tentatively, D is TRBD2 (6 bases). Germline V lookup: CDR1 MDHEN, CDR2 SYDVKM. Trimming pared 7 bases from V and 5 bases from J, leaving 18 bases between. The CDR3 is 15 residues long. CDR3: CASTASGLVNNEQFF. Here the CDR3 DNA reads TGTGCCAGCACCGCATCGGGACTCGTTAACAATGAGCAGTTCTTC.

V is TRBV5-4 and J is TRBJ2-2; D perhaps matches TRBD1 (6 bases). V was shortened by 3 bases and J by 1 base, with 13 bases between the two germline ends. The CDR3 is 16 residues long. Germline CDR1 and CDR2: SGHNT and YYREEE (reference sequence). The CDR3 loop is CASSSPGTKNTGELFF. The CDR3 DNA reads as TGTGCCAGCAGCTCACCCGGGACAAAGAACACCGGGGAGCTGTTTTTT.